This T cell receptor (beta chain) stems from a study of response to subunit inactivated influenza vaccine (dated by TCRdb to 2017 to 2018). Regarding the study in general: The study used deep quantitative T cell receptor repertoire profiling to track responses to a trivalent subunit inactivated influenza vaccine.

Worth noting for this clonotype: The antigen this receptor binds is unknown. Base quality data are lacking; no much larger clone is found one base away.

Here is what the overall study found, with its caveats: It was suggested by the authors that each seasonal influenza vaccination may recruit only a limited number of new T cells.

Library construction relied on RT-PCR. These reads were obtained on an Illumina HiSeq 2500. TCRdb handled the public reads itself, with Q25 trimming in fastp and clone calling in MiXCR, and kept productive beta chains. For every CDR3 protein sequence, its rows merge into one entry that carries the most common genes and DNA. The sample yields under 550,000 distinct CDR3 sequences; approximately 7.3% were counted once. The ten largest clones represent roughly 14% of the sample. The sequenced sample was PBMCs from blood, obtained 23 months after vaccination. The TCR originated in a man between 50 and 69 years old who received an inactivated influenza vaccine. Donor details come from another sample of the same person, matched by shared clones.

CDR3 region: CASSLSGGWDGYTF. The nucleotide sequence is given as TGTGCCAGCAGTTTATCGGGAGGGTGGGATGGCTACACCTTC. The chain links TRBV27 with TRBJ1-2; no D gene is confidently identified. V is reduced by 0 bases and J by 6 bases, leaving a spacing of 11 bases between them. The CDR3 spans 14 residues, from the cysteine through the phenylalanine. Of all the DNA, just the CDR3 is kept, 42 bases in frame from base 1. Sequences MNHEY (CDR1) and SMNVEV (CDR2) are obtained from the germline V gene (reference sequence).